Listed below are T cell receptor beta chains from one sample, sequenced in a study of cytomegalovirus exposure and HLA in healthy donors. TCRdb's table, derived via immunoSEQ multiplex PCR, lists solely in-frame clones and lacks some. Among 100,000 or so clones listed, less than 80% were seen once. The material sequenced was PBMCs. Source of these receptors: a man aged 25 to 40 in good health and CMV-seronegative. Each CDR3 is given without its conserved first and last residue.

J | V | CDR3
TRBJ2-4 | TRBV15 | ATSRDLGTGSLRGY
TRBJ1-1 | TRBV21-1 | ASSPPMNTEAF
TRBJ2-2 | TRBV19 | ASSIREGGPWTGELF
. | TRBV5-1 | ASSGGTGGGREQY
TRBJ2-7 | TRBV6-1 | ASSETRGPYEQY
TRBJ2-2 | TRBV7-7 | ASSSRGALSGELF
TRBJ1-5 | TRBV9 | ASSVDGSNQPQH
TRBJ2-3 | TRBV9 | ASSVREQTRTDTQY
TRBJ1-6 | TRBV15 | ATSREGGYNSPLH
TRBJ1-4 | TRBV5-1 | ASSPVPTNEKLF
TRBJ1-4 | TRBV28 | ASRGPGLQNEKLF
TRBJ2-1 | TRBV14 | ASSPMLVAGGMREQF
TRBJ2-1 | TRBV9 | ASSVKSSYNEQF
TRBJ2-3 | TRBV5-1 | ASSRGGWTSGSTDTQY
TRBJ1-1 | TRBV19 | ASSIQGNTEAF
TRBJ1-1 | TRBV6-5 | ASSGGFTEAF
TRBJ1-5 | TRBV9 | ASSLTDSNQPQH
TRBJ2-3 | TRBV29-1 | SVEPSDTQY
TRBJ1-2 | TRBV6-5 | ASSYSGTRDGYT
. | TRBV28 | ASSLGGSEVAHEQY
TRBJ2-2 | TRBV12-5 | ASGPQGLGELF
TRBJ1-1 | TRBV4-1 | ASSPREGDLFTEAF
TRBJ1-2 | TRBV9 | ASSGTGRQYGYT
TRBJ1-6 | TRBV11-3 | ASSLDGRTNSPLH
TRBJ1-2 | TRBV7-2 | ASSSSQGRGYT
TRBJ1-6 | TRBV9 | ASSVESGNNSPLH
TRBJ1-1 | TRBV19 | ASSMRDSRNTEAF
TRBJ2-5 | TRBV19 | ASSMFADTKETQY
TRBJ2-5 | TRBV4-3 | ASSQVGGASAKETQY
TRBJ1-2 | TRBV7-9 | ASSHYT
TRBJ1-1 | TRBV27 | ASSFGTGLAEAF
TRBJ1-6 | TRBV2 | ASSEDRGGSPLH
TRBJ2-7 | TRBV5-1 | ASSFDVVASYEQY
TRBJ2-5 | TRBV7-8 | ASSPQGRETQY
TRBJ2-5 | TRBV4-1 | ASSQLGTGGGETQY
TRBJ1-1 | TRBV19 | ASSNTGAINTEAF
TRBJ2-1 | TRBV4-3 | ASSQEAGGTGAGDEQF
TRBJ2-1 | TRBV5-1 | ASSSGINEQF
TRBJ2-7 | TRBV4-3 | ASSQDRRQGFYEQY
TRBJ1-3 | TRBV30 | AWKSLTAGFLNTIY
TRBJ2-1 | TRBV4-1 | ASSHKPGSGSGKNWAYNEQF
TRBJ2-7 | TRBV2 | ASNNPRAEQY
TRBJ1-1 | TRBV6-5 | ASSYDGVRRTEAF
TRBJ1-1 | TRBV5-5 | ASSIRQGRKNTEAF
TRBJ1-5 | TRBV5-1 | ASSLQGKGQPQH
TRBJ1-2 | TRBV7-2 | ASSFIVGDGYT
TRBJ2-2 | TRBV4-3 | ASSQAMGQNTGELF
TRBJ2-7 | TRBV6-5 | ASSYSYRDYEQY
. | TRBV29-1 | SVAGTSYEQY
TRBJ2-1 | TRBV4-3 | ASSQEAGLEQF
TRBJ1-4 | TRBV13 | ASSLGGDRGTEKLF